Sequencing of this T cell receptor beta chain was carried out in a study of beta chain features in type 1 diabetes. Study-wide context: Cell yields, gender and age were comparable in patients and healthy donors. Study conclusions and caveats: The study notes PCR might favor shorter templates equally in patients and controls. There was a moderate but significant shortening of TCRB CDR3s in all four CD4+ subsets of Type 1 diabetes patients. Insertions at VDJ junctions were less frequent in type 1 diabetes patients. These patients also deleted more nucleotides at the same junctions. Cells with high TCR expression could be over-represented by cDNA sequencing.

Of the isolated RNA, all was reverse transcribed, and so the sequenced material was expressed TCRB transcripts. The method was immunoSEQ multiplex PCR; TCRdb's version includes in-frame clones alone and lacks a portion of them. The sample shows around 340,000 clones, approximately 9.7% of them seen only once. Trimming removed 1 base at V and 3 bases at J, with 6 bases between. In germline, CDR1 is LGHNA, CDR2 YSLEER. CDR3 size: 13 residues. A few counts support this clone. Its cognate antigen is unknown. This rearrangement joins TRBV4-3 to TRBJ1-2; D uncertain. Material for sequencing was central memory CD4+ T cells from blood. The TCR comes from a man aged 25-45 years with type 1 diabetes. Written as DNA, the CDR3 is TGCGCCAGCAGCCAAGGAGGGTACTATGGCTACACCTTC. This codes for CASSQGGYYGYTF.